This TCR beta chain came from a study of CD8 T cells in ankylosing spondylitis (dated by TCRdb to 2017 to 2019). Broadly, across the study: To find TCR variants linked to disease, the study profiled T cell receptor beta repertoires in ankylosing spondylitis patients and healthy donors. Peripheral blood was sampled, and synovial fluid was also collected from ankylosing spondylitis patients. The full study cohort was made up of approximately 27 ankylosing spondylitis patients and approximately 100 healthy donors. Broader findings and caveats from the paper: Some motif variants were previously reported in synovial fluid and blood of reactive arthritis patients, suggesting common disease-initiation mechanisms. The disease-linked clones were reported to be significantly enriched in matched synovial fluid samples from ankylosing spondylitis patients. Blood from ankylosing spondylitis patients appeared to be characterized by a TCR beta motif composed of about eight highly homologous amino acid variants. The disease-linked clones had a CD8+ phenotype and were found at relatively low frequencies in peripheral blood.

With respect to this clonotype: Its antigen target is currently unknown. Per-base qualities were not stored, and no clone one base away is much larger.

Counted from cysteine to phenylalanine, this CDR3 has 15 amino acids. Only the CDR3 region is kept as DNA, spanning 45 bases read in frame from base 1. According to the germline V gene (reference sequence), CDR1 reads DFQATT and CDR2 reads SNEGSKA. Trimming takes 6 bases from V and 5 bases from J, and the germline ends sit 19 bases apart. These reads were obtained on an Illumina HiSeq 2500. TCR beta libraries were prepared by quantitative 5'-RACE with molecular barcodes. Per the source publication's procedure: Disease-linked TCR variants were identified with a new computational method built on a probabilistic model of VDJ rearrangement. The raw public reads went through TCRdb reprocessing: fastp at Q25, MiXCR clone calling, in-frame beta chains kept. Merged by CDR3 protein, the rows form single entries marked with the most common genes and DNA. It is TCRdb's table, rather than the study itself, that gives the V and J calls and clone size. The sample table contains fewer than 750,000 distinct CDR3 sequences; only one count was recorded for 19% of them. 19% of the sample is in the top ten clones.

The source material was blood, either unsorted or a sorted T cell fraction (not recorded which). The sequence links TRBV20-1 to TRBJ2-2; the D gene assignment is ambiguous. The sequence derives from a male donor with ankylosing spondylitis. The DNA sequence is as follows: TGCAGTGCCAAGAGTCGTAGGGCCCTTACCGGGGAGCTGTTTTTT. This yields the protein CSAKSRRALTGELFF.